These T cell receptor beta chains were read from a single sample in a study of blood T cell repertoires in COVID-19. Only in-frame clones appear in the TCRdb table, and some are missing; sequencing was by immunoSEQ multiplex PCR. Counted here are roughly 180,000 clones, roughly 85% occurring once; the ten biggest clones make up 15% to 20%. Sequences were obtained from PBMCs or T cells enriched from blood (not recorded which). The receptors originated from a man in his sixties who had recovered from COVID-19. CDR3s include the opening cysteine and the closing phenylalanine or tryptophan. A D gene is named only where the DNA matches it firmly. For some rows the clone size is stated as once, few or many, or as a class when expanded; others skip it.

j_call clone_size d_call v_call cdr3_nt cdr3_aa
TRBJ1-3 . . TRBV12-3/TRBV12-4 TGTGCCAGCAGCAACTCTGGAAACACCATATATTTT CASSNSGNTIYF
TRBJ2-3 . . TRBV7-2 TGTGCCAGCAGCTTAGCGGTTAGCAGGGGCGATACGCAGTATTTT CASSLAVSRGDTQYF
TRBJ2-7 . TRBD1 TRBV6-5 TGTGCCAGCAGTCCCAACCCAGACAGGGCCGAGCAGTACTTC CASSPNPDRAEQYF
TRBJ1-1 . . TRBV7-6 TGTGCCAGCAGCTTAACGGTTTCGGGGGACACTGAAGCTTTCTTT CASSLTVSGDTEAFF
TRBJ2-1 . TRBD2 TRBV2 TGTGCCAGCAGTGAAGTGGAACCGGGACTAGCGGGGGGGGAGCAGTTCTTC CASSEVEPGLAGGEQFF
TRBJ1-6 . . TRBV28 TGTGCCAGCGGGATTAACAGGGTGACCTCCTATAATTCACCCCTCCACTTT CASGINRVTSYNSPLHF
TRBJ2-5 . TRBD2 TRBV10-3 TGTGCCATCAGAGCGGGAGGGCAAGAGACCCAGTACTTC CAIRAGGQETQYF
TRBJ1-3 once . TRBV7-8 TGTGCCAGCAGCCCAGTTTCCGTCTCTGGAAACACCATATATTTT CASSPVSVSGNTIYF
TRBJ2-1 few TRBD1 TRBV7-9 TGTGCCAGCAGCTTAGGACAGGGAGAGGACAATGAGCAGTTCTTC CASSLGQGEDNEQFF
TRBJ2-7 . TRBD2 TRBV10-2 TGCGCCAGCAGTTACTCCGGGACTAGCGTCGAGCAGTACTTC CASSYSGTSVEQYF
TRBJ2-2 . TRBD2 TRBV11-2 TGTGCCAGCACCGGGACTAGCGGGAGGGGGACCGGGGAGCTGTTTTTT CASTGTSGRGTGELFF
TRBJ1-2 . . TRBV3-1/TRBV3-2 TGTGCCAGCAGCCAAGATGGAGCTCTCTCGAACTATGGCTACACCTTC CASSQDGALSNYGYTF
TRBJ1-1 . . TRBV2 TGTGCCAGCAGTGTAGGACAGAACACTGAAGCTTTCTTT CASSVGQNTEAFF
TRBJ1-6 . TRBD1 TRBV6-5 TGTGCCAGCAGTAGGGGGCAGGGGATTAATTCACCCCTCCACTTT CASSRGQGINSPLHF
TRBJ1-1 . TRBD1 TRBV11-2 TGTGCCAGCAGCCCCGCGGCAGGGGGCACTGAAGCTTTCTTT CASSPAAGGTEAFF
TRBJ1-2 . . TRBV28 TGTGCCAGCAGTCCTGGACACTCAAACTATGGCTACACCTTC CASSPGHSNYGYTF